The 28 T cell receptor beta chains in this list originate from one sample, sequenced in a study of shared T cell receptors in the human thymus. Profiled with immunoSEQ multiplex PCR; TCRdb holds only in-frame clones, not every one. This table has 650,000 to 950,000 clones, approximately 85% appearing once. The same sample was also used in a study of human thymus T cells.

Sequencing was done on a sample of thymocytes. These receptors originate from a girl under three years old with a congenital heart defect.

V usage is TRBV11-2 and J usage is TRBJ1-2; possible D gene TRBD1, 5 bases. The CDR3 consists of 18 residues. Germline V lookup: CDR1 SGHAT, CDR2 FQNNGV. Trimming stripped 0 bases from V and 6 bases from J, with 23 bases between. This CDR3 reads CASSLEGRALLGRHGYTF. Written as DNA, the CDR3 is TGTGCCAGCAGCTTAGAAGGCAGGGCTCTCCTGGGGAGGCATGGCTACACCTTC.

The chain has TRBV6-1 and TRBJ2-7; weak D call: TRBD1 (5 bases). CDR3 length: 13 amino acids. Germline V gene lookup returns CDR1 MNHNS and CDR2 SASEGT. V was trimmed by 10 bases and J by 5 bases, leaving 18 bases between them. The chain's CDR3 is CATRWKGLHEQYF. CDR3 nucleotides: TGTGCCACCCGGTGGAAGGGGCTGCACGAGCAGTACTTC.

The V and J genes are TRBV6-1 and TRBJ2-2; perhaps TRBD1 as D (6 bases). CDR3 length equals 16 residues. The V and J ends lost 4 bases and 5 bases respectively, with 17 bases between them. Germline V gene lookup returns CDR1 MNHNS and CDR2 SASEGT. Here the CDR3 DNA reads TGTGCCAGCAGTGGGACAGAAGGGCTGCGGACCGGGGAGCTGTTTTTT. It is translated as CASSGTEGLRTGELFF.

This chain uses TRBV5-4 with TRBJ2-3; D possibly corresponds to TRBD1 (6 bases). V lost 3 bases and J 0 bases, leaving 14 bases between the germline ends. The length of the CDR3 is 16 residues. The germline gives CDR1 SGHNT, CDR2 YYREEE (reference sequence). The chain's CDR3 is CASSSTGLRSTDTQYF. The CDR3 DNA follows: TGTGCCAGCAGCTCTACAGGGCTTCGTAGCACAGATACGCAGTATTTT. The full variable domain, its missing parts supplied by reference TRBV5-4 and TRBJ2-3, is ETGVTQSPTHLIKTRGQQVTLRCSSQSGHNTVSWYQQALGQGPQFIFQYYREEENGRGNFPPRFSGLQFPNYSSELNVNALELDDSALYLCASSSTGLRSTDTQYFGPGTRLTVL.

The chain has TRBV28 and TRBJ2-5; TRBD2 might be the D (5 bases). V was pared by 1 base and J by 5 bases, with 17 bases between. The CDR3 contains 16 residues. Germline loops: CDR1 MDHEN, CDR2 SYDVKM. CDR3 sequence reads: CASSLSREIRTETQYF. The CDR3 DNA reads TGTGCCAGCAGTTTATCTAGGGAGATTCGTACGGAGACCCAGTACTTC.

This clone was seen only once. V is TRBV28 and J is TRBJ2-3; 10 positions agree with TRBD2. Per the germline V gene, CDR1 is MDHEN and CDR2 is SYDVKM. The CDR3 is 17 residues long. V lost 5 bases and J lost 1; bases outside the gene matches: 9. CDR3 sequence reads: CASSPPLTSGGTDTQYF. CDR3 DNA sequence: TGTGCCAGCAGTCCCCCCCTCACTAGCGGGGGCACAGATACGCAGTATTTT. The variable domain in full, completed from reference TRBV28 and TRBJ2-3, reads DVKVTQSSRYLVKRTGEKVFLECVQDMDHENMFWYRQDPGLGLRLIYFSYDVKMKEKGDIPEGYSVSREKKERFSLILESASTNQTSMYLCASSPPLTSGGTDTQYFGPGTRLTVL.

J is TRBJ2-3 and V is TRBV9, with TRBD1 as a possible D gene (5 bases). Germline V gives CDR1 SGDLS, CDR2 YYNGEE. V was cut by 1 base and J by 6 bases, with 6 bases left in between. This CDR3 contains 12 residues. The CDR3 nucleotides are TGTGCCAGCAGCGTACAGGGCGATACGCAGTATTTT. Translation: CASSVQGDTQYF. Variable domain in full (rest from reference TRBV9 and TRBJ2-3): DSGVTQTPKHLITATGQRVTLRCSPRSGDLSVYWYQQSLDQGLQFLIQYYNGEERAKGNILERFSAQQFPDLHSELNLSSLELGDSALYFCASSVQGDTQYFGPGTRLTVL.

The table lists this clone with a count of one. The genes are TRBV9 and TRBJ2-1; D may be TRBD2 (6 bases). Germline lookup yields CDR1 SGDLS and CDR2 YYNGEE. Trimming removed 4 bases at V and 5 bases at J, with 13 bases between. CDR3 length equals 14 residues. CDR3 nucleotide sequence: TGTGCCAGCAGCCCGGGACTTAAACACAATGAGCAGTTCTTC. This gives the protein CASSPGLKHNEQFF.

The chain uses TRBV5-6 and TRBJ2-3, with D tentatively TRBD1 (6 bases). V lost 1 base to trimming and J lost 4 bases, with 10 bases between them. Per germline, CDR1 SGHDT and CDR2 YYEEEE. This CDR3 comprises 14 residues. The CDR3 is CASSLQGWADTQYF. CDR3 in DNA: TGTGCCAGCAGCTTGCAGGGGTGGGCAGATACGCAGTATTTT.

The gene calls are TRBV5-1 and TRBJ1-3; the D is unclear. The CDR3 contains 15 residues. V shed 1 base and J shed 2 bases, with 10 bases lying between them. Per germline, CDR1 SGHRS and CDR2 YFSETQ. The CDR3 reads CASSLFTATGNTIYF. In nucleotides, the CDR3 is TGCGCCAGCAGCTTGTTTACAGCCACTGGAAACACCATATATTTT.

The chain carries TRBV27 and TRBJ1-3; 8 nucleotides agree with TRBD1. The junction had 10 bases not matched to a gene; V was cut back by 5 bases and J by 4 bases. CDR1 and CDR2 from the germline V gene are MNHEY and SMNVEV (reference sequence). CDR3 length equals 16 residues. CDR3 residues: CASSPGGAGYGNTIYF. For the CDR3, the DNA is TGTGCCAGCAGTCCAGGGGGCGCGGGATACGGAAACACCATATATTTT.

V gene TRBV19 combines with J gene TRBJ1-4, with TRBD1 matching 11 bases. Germline lookup yields CDR1 LNHDA and CDR2 SQIVND (reference sequence). With V trimmed by 5 bases and J by 5 bases, 7 bases remained unmatched. CDR3 length: 16 residues. CDR3 coding DNA: TGTGCCAGTAGTCGGGGCCGGGACAGGGGGAATGAAAAACTGTTTTTT. The encoded protein is CASSRGRDRGNEKLFF.

The chain recombines TRBV6-5 with TRBJ2-1, with a possible D match to TRBD2 (6 bases). V lost 5 bases and J 9 bases, leaving 8 bases between the germline ends. From germline, CDR1 is MNHEY and CDR2 SVGAGI. CDR3 size: 11 residues. CDR3 nucleotides: TGTGCCAGCAGTACCGGGGGTGAGCAGTTCTTC. Translated, it gives CASSTGGEQFF.

This clone was observed a handful of times. The gene calls are TRBV27 and TRBJ2-1; perhaps TRBD1 as D (7 bases). V was cut by 1 base and J by 9 bases, with 16 bases left in between. Germline loops: CDR1 MNHEY, CDR2 SMNVEV (reference sequence). This CDR3 contains 15 residues. The CDR3 region is CASSLLGGGESEQFF. In DNA form, the CDR3 reads TGTGCCAGCAGTTTATTAGGAGGGGGCGAGAGTGAGCAGTTCTTC.

J is TRBJ1-2 and V is TRBV6-1; 12 bases map to TRBD1. Per germline, CDR1 MNHNS and CDR2 SASEGT. V trimming: 2 bases; J trimming: 6 bases; junction bases outside the gene matches: 10. The length of the CDR3 is 17 residues. CDR3 sequence: CASSENVGTGGKDGYTF. The CDR3 nucleotides are TGTGCCAGCAGTGAAAATGTCGGGACAGGGGGCAAGGATGGCTACACCTTC.

The V gene is TRBV4-1, the J gene TRBJ2-3, with 9 bases that match TRBD2. The J segment lost 4 bases and the V segment lost 0 bases, leaving 11 bases of the junction unmatched. Germline loops: CDR1 MGHRA, CDR2 YSYEKL. The CDR3 consists of 18 residues. CDR3 DNA: TGCGCCAGCAGCCAAGATCGGGGAGGCGGGGGGGCCGCAGATACGCAGTATTTT. It yields the protein CASSQDRGGGGAADTQYF.

This sequence joins TRBV6-5 and TRBJ1-2; no clear D. Trimming took off 2 bases at V and 8 bases at J, with 12 bases between the two ends. The CDR3 runs 13 residues. Germline V CDR1 and CDR2: MNHEY, SVGAGI. CDR3 DNA sequence: TGTGCCAGCAGTTACACGACTATGAGGGGCTACACCTTC. Protein sequence: CASSYTTMRGYTF.

J is TRBJ2-2 and V is TRBV19; D is perhaps TRBD1 (5 bases). V was clipped by 2 bases and J by 1 base, with 11 bases between them. The germline V gene encodes CDR1 LNHDA and CDR2 SQIVND (reference sequence). The CDR3 sequence is 16 residues long. The CDR3, as DNA: TGTGCCAGTAGTATACGGGCAGGGCTGAACACCGGGGAGCTGTTTTTT. Translation gives CASSIRAGLNTGELFF.

The chain carries TRBV29-1 and TRBJ1-1; D not certain. The germline gives CDR1 SQVTM, CDR2 ANQGSEA. CDR3 size: 13 residues. V gave up 5 bases and J gave up 1 base, with 11 bases separating them. DNA of the CDR3: TGCAGCGTTAGAGGACTGAAGAACACTGAAGCTTTCTTT. This translates into CSVRGLKNTEAFF. Full variable domain (missing parts from reference TRBV29-1 and TRBJ1-1): SAVISQKPSRDICQRGTSLTIQCQVDSQVTMMFWYRQQPGQSLTLIATANQGSEATYESGFVIDKFPISRPNLTFSTLTVSNMSPEDSSIYLCSVRGLKNTEAFFGQGTRLTVV.

The chain couples TRBV28 to TRBJ2-6, with a possible D match to TRBD1 (5 bases). This CDR3 spans 16 amino acids. V was shortened by 3 bases and J by 2 bases, with 11 bases between the two germline ends. Germline CDR1 and CDR2: MDHEN and SYDVKM. DNA for the CDR3: TGTGCCAGCAGTTTCCCCAGGGTCCCTGGGGCCAACGTCCTGACTTTC. This encodes CASSFPRVPGANVLTF.

This chain joins TRBV6-6 and TRBJ1-4; weak D call: TRBD1 (6 bases). CDR1 MNHNY and CDR2 SVGAGI come from the germline V gene (reference sequence). This CDR3 is 16 amino acids long. Trimming took 2 bases from V and 4 from J, leaving 14 bases between them. DNA of the CDR3: TGTGCCAGCAGTTACCCGGCGGGGGGCTATAATGAAAAACTGTTTTTT. This sequence encodes CASSYPAGGYNEKLFF.

The rearrangement uses TRBV5-1 and TRBJ2-2, with TRBD1 as a possible D gene (5 bases). The ends were cut back, 2 bases at V and 0 bases at J, with 14 bases in the middle. There are 17 residues in the CDR3. Germline CDR1 and CDR2: SGHRS and YFSETQ. CDR3 amino acids: CASSFNRAGSNTGELFF. CDR3 in DNA: TGCGCCAGCAGCTTTAATCGGGCAGGGTCGAACACCGGGGAGCTGTTTTTT.

V is TRBV4-3 and J is TRBJ1-2; D is undetermined. The germline V gene has CDR1 LGHNA and CDR2 YSLEER. Deletions cut 4 bases from V and 8 bases from J, with 14 bases between. This CDR3 is built from 13 residues. CDR3 coding DNA: TGCGCCAGCAGCCGAAGATGGGAGGACGGCTACACCTTC. Amino acid sequence: CASSRRWEDGYTF.

The DNA for the CDR3 is TGTGCCAGCAGCCCAAAGGACTGGCGGGGGGCTTTCTATGAGCAGTTCTTC. It translates to CASSPKDWRGAFYEQFF. The rearrangement joins TRBV7-2 to TRBJ2-1, with TRBD2 identical over 8 bases. The CDR3 spans 17 residues. Germline CDR1 reads SGHTA; CDR2 reads FQGNSA. With 5 bases clipped from V and 8 bases from J, the junction kept 17 bases outside the gene matches.

The genes are TRBV6-5 and TRBJ1-6, with TRBD1 identical over 7 bases. V dropped 3 bases and J dropped 9; count of bases not matched to a gene: 5. CDR1 is MNHEY, CDR2 SVGAGI, per germline. The CDR3 totals 14 residues. The CDR3 DNA reads TGTGCCAGCAGTTATAAGGGGGCCAGTTCACCCCTCCACTTT. It is translated as CASSYKGASSPLHF.

The chain carries TRBV18 and TRBJ2-2, with D possibly TRBD1 on 6 matching bases. The CDR3 loop spans 16 amino acids. The V and J ends lost 1 base and 8 bases respectively, with 17 bases between them. The V gene's germline CDR1 is KGHSH and CDR2 LQKENI. In DNA, the CDR3 is TGTGCCAGCTCACCACGGGGGCCCGCTGATACTGGGGAGCTGTTTTTT. This codes for CASSPRGPADTGELFF.

The J gene is TRBJ2-7, the V gene TRBV28, with TRBD1 identical over 9 bases. Germline lookup yields CDR1 MDHEN and CDR2 SYDVKM. The length of the CDR3 is 17 residues. The junction had 14 bases not matched to a gene; V was cut back by 6 bases and J by 2 bases. CDR3 region: CASSPLTQDRGTYEQYF. Here the CDR3 DNA reads TGTGCCAGCAGCCCACTAACACAGGACAGGGGAACCTACGAGCAGTACTTC.

The rearrangement links TRBV28 to TRBJ1-2; D gene ambiguous. Deletions cut 7 bases from V and 2 bases from J, with 14 bases between. Germline CDR1 and CDR2: MDHEN and SYDVKM. CDR3 size: 14 residues. CDR3 sequence: CASNVEFSNYGYTF. CDR3 sequence (DNA): TGTGCCAGCAATGTGGAGTTTTCCAACTATGGCTACACCTTC.